The T cell receptor (beta chain) described here comes from a study of T cells in Graves' hyperthyroidism and ophthalmopathy. About the study: Peripheral blood was collected at initial diagnosis, before any treatment.

Amplified regions were TCR beta CDR3 sequences from RNA transcripts. The HTBI primer set served for first-round RT-PCR of the TCR CDR3. TCRdb itself ran the multiplex PCR reads through MiXCR, one entry per CDR3 protein. The data contain hundreds of thousands of distinct CDR3 sequences, over 12% of them singletons. The CDR3 consists of 14 residues. Germline lookup yields CDR1 KGHSH and CDR2 LQKENI. With regard to this clonotype: A read error may produce the germline difference seen at one junction end.

In making diagnoses, clinical symptoms, serum thyroxine and TRAb, thyroid ultrasound and orbital computed tomography were all used. The rearrangement links TRBV18 to TRBJ2-5; possibly TRBD1 or TRBD2 for D (5 bases each). The source material was blood. The sequence derives from a man aged 50 to 59 with Graves' ophthalmopathy. The CDR3, as DNA: TGTGCCAGCTCACCGGGACCGATACAAGAGGCCCAGTACTTC. This sequence encodes CASSPGPIQEAQYF.